This T cell receptor (beta chain) was identified during a study of vaccination effects on CD4 cells after COVID-19. On the study more broadly: Before sequencing, viral peptide pools were used by the ViraFEST assay to expand antigen-specific CD4+ T cells.

Note on this clone: Its antigen is as yet unknown.

Sequencing used immunoSEQ multiplex PCR; TCRdb keeps in-frame clones, though not all of them. This sample has approximately 61,000 clones, with about four fifths found just once. Having been cultured for roughly 9 days, the cells underwent CD4+ T cell isolation. All study participants received two doses of BNT162b2 or mRNA-1273 vaccine. The ends were cut back, 7 bases at V and 0 bases at J, with 9 bases in the middle. This CDR3 comprises 14 residues. Germline V gene lookup returns CDR1 MNHEY and CDR2 SMNVEV (reference sequence). This chain uses TRBV27 with TRBJ1-4; D is unclear. The specimen comprised CD4+ T cells from PBMCs cultured without peptide, sampled after COVID-19 vaccination. This sequence was found in a human donor who received a COVID-19 vaccine. The CDR3, as DNA: TGTGCCAGCAAAGCGTACTCAACTAATGAAAAACTGTTTTTT. The encoded protein is CASKAYSTNEKLFF.